Each of the 14 T cell receptor beta chains below was sequenced from the same sample in a study of T cells in Graves' hyperthyroidism and ophthalmopathy. Amplified TCR beta CDR3 regions came from RNA transcripts. First-round RT-PCR of the TCR CDR3 relied on the HTBI primer set. TCRdb re-analysed the multiplex PCR reads in MiXCR, keeping a single row per CDR3 protein. The table lists more than 500,000 distinct CDR3 sequences, around 15% of them singletons, with 3.5% to 4% in the top ten. The material sequenced was blood. The origin of the receptors is a woman aged 25-40 years with Graves' hyperthyroidism.

This clonotype was seen many times. The gene calls are TRBV28 and TRBJ2-6, with D unresolved. CDR1 is MDHEN and CDR2 is SYDVKM in the germline V gene. The CDR3 length is 12 residues. Trimming pared 10 bases from V and 5 bases from J, leaving 9 bases between. DNA for the CDR3: TGTGCCACCAAGGGCTGGGCCAACGTCCTGACTTTC. Its translation is CATKGWANVLTF. The full variable domain, rest sourced from reference TRBV28 and TRBJ2-6, is DVKVTQSSRYLVKRTGEKVFLECVQDMDHENMFWYRQDPGLGLRLIYFSYDVKMKEKGDIPEGYSVSREKKERFSLILESASTNQTSMYLCATKGWANVLTFGAGSRLTVL.

The rearrangement joins TRBV27 to TRBJ1-4; D not resolved. The CDR3 runs to 14 residues. The germline CDR1 and CDR2 sequences are MNHEY and SMNVEV (reference sequence). Trimming pared 2 bases from V and 7 bases from J, leaving 11 bases between. CDR3 in DNA: TGTGCCAGCAGTTTAAACCCGGGTTTTGAAAAACTGTTTTTT. Protein product: CASSLNPGFEKLFF.

This clonotype was observed a few times. The rearrangement links TRBV10-2 to TRBJ2-2, with 10 bases lining up with TRBD2. This CDR3 is 14 amino acids long. V trimming: 4 bases; J trimming: 13 bases; junction bases outside the gene matches: 9. Germline-derived CDR1 and CDR2 are WSHSY and SAAADI. The CDR3 spells CASSGTSGPEGLFF. The CDR3 DNA reads as TGCGCCAGCAGTGGGACTAGCGGACCAGAGGGGCTGTTTTTT.

This clonotype was seen repeatedly, ten times or more. The CDR3: CASRRAGGSSYEQYF. In DNA, the CDR3 is TGTGCCAGCAGACGAGCGGGAGGGTCCTCCTACGAGCAGTACTTC. The chain links TRBV6-2 or TRBV6-3 to TRBJ2-7; 10 positions agree with TRBD2. The germline CDR1 and CDR2 sequences are MNHEY and SVGEGT. Losses at the gene ends were 6 bases for V and 0 bases for J; bases not matched to a gene: 5. The CDR3 length is 15 residues.

This clonotype has ten or more counts. The DNA for the CDR3 is TGTGCCTGGAGTGTAGCGGGTACCTACAATGAGCAGTTCTTC. Translating gives CAWSVAGTYNEQFF. This chain links TRBV30 with TRBJ2-1; maybe TRBD2 (6 bases). V gave up 0 bases and J gave up 2 bases, with 8 bases separating them. From germline, CDR1 is GTSNPN and CDR2 SVGIG (reference sequence). CDR3 length equals 14 residues. The whole variable domain, filled in from reference TRBV30 and TRBJ2-1, reads SQTIHQWPATLVQPVGSPLSLECTVEGTSNPNLYWYRQAAGRGLQLLFYSVGIGQISSEVPQNLSASRPQDRQFILSSKKLLLSDSGFYLCAWSVAGTYNEQFFGPGTRLTVL.

This clonotype was picked up many times. This sequence joins TRBV20-1 and TRBJ1-5; D not certain. Trimming removed 6 bases from V and 2 bases from J, with 14 bases in between. The germline CDR1 and CDR2 sequences are DFQATT and SNEGSKA (reference sequence). CDR3 length: 14 residues. CDR3 sequence (DNA): TGCAGTGCCCAGCGGGGAGGCGGCAATCAGCCCCAGCATTTT. Translated, it gives CSAQRGGGNQPQHF.

This chain connects TRBV24-1 to TRBJ2-1; D is unresolved. V was clipped by 10 bases and J by 10 bases, with 19 bases between them. This CDR3 is built from 13 residues. Per germline, CDR1 KGHDR and CDR2 SFDVKD. This CDR3 is CATPLTRTREQFF. CDR3 sequence (DNA): TGTGCCACTCCTCTGACCAGAACGAGGGAGCAGTTCTTC.

This clonotype has a count of ten or more. The rearrangement links TRBV20-1 to TRBJ2-7; D is ambiguous. The germline CDR1 and CDR2 sequences are DFQATT and SNEGSKA (reference sequence). The CDR3 totals 15 residues. The germline V and J ends were trimmed by 3 bases and 0 bases, with 15 bases remaining between them. The CDR3 spells CSASGSDWSSYEQYF. For the CDR3, the DNA is TGCAGTGCTAGCGGGTCTGATTGGAGCTCCTACGAGCAGTACTTC.

This clonotype was detected only a few times. The V call is TRBV27, the J call TRBJ1-5; no clear D. Germline V gene sequence: CDR1 MNHEY, CDR2 SMNVEV (reference sequence). V was cut by 2 bases and J by 2 bases, with 16 bases left in between. CDR3 length equals 17 residues. The CDR3 spells CASSLNAGRDGNQPQHF. DNA of the CDR3: TGTGCCAGCAGTTTAAATGCAGGTAGAGATGGCAATCAGCCCCAGCATTTT.

This clonotype came up a few times. V usage is TRBV29-1 and J usage is TRBJ2-1; 10 nucleotides line up with TRBD2. Trimming removed 4 bases from V and 9 bases from J; junction bases left unmatched: 12. CDR1 is SQVTM and CDR2 is ANQGSEA in the germline V gene. The CDR3 extends over 15 amino acids. DNA of the CDR3: TGCAGCGTTGGGCGTCGGCTAGCGGGAGATAGTGAGCAGTTCTTC. Protein sequence: CSVGRRLAGDSEQFF.

This clonotype occurred many times. The chain carries TRBV7-2 and TRBJ1-2, with 7 positions matching TRBD1. There are 14 residues in the CDR3. Germline CDR1 SGHTA, CDR2 FQGNSA. V dropped 7 bases and J dropped 4; count of bases not matched to a gene: 9. The CDR3 spells CASILPGQVYGYTF. For the CDR3, the DNA is TGTGCCAGCATTCTGCCCGGACAGGTCTATGGCTACACCTTC. Full variable domain (remainder filled in from reference TRBV7-2 and TRBJ1-2): GAGVSQSPSNKVTEKGKDVELRCDPISGHTALYWYRQSLGQGLEFLIYFQGNSAPDKSGLPSDRFSAERTGGSVSTLTIQRTQQEDSAVYLCASILPGQVYGYTFGSGTRLTVV.

V is TRBV14 and J is TRBJ1-1; D is uncertain. From germline, CDR1 is SGHDN and CDR2 FVKESK. The CDR3 extends over 14 amino acids. Trimming took 0 bases from V and 0 from J, leaving 5 bases between them. The CDR3 protein is CASSQESMNTEAFF. The CDR3, as DNA: TGTGCCAGCAGCCAAGAGTCGATGAACACTGAAGCTTTCTTT.

This clonotype has a count of ten or more. This chain connects TRBV12-3 or TRBV12-4 to TRBJ1-5, with 7 bases fitting TRBD1. The CDR3 spans 16 residues. V lost 4 bases and J lost 5; bases outside the gene matches: 11. CDR3 residues: CASSSRQGIWDQPQHF. The CDR3 bases are TGTGCCAGCAGTTCCCGACAGGGCATTTGGGATCAGCCCCAGCATTTT.

Many counts were recorded for this clonotype. The chain carries TRBV7-9 and TRBJ1-1; D gene uncertain. Trimming left V 5 bases short and J 4 bases short, with 14 bases between. This CDR3 contains 14 residues. Germline CDR1 is SEHNR and CDR2 is FQNEAQ (reference sequence). The CDR3 sequence is CASSLSSGSTEAFF. The CDR3 region has the DNA TGTGCCAGCAGCCTCTCTAGCGGGTCCACTGAAGCTTTCTTT.